These 23 T cell receptor beta chains share one sample of origin, sequenced in a study of T cells after yellow fever vaccination. TCRdb independently ran MiXCR on the 5' RACE reads; one entry per CDR3 protein. The sample holds 250,000 to 350,000 distinct CDR3 sequences; around 7.3% are singletons and the top ten take roughly a sixth. The sequencing here drew on PBMCs, taken 45 days after the first yellow fever vaccination. The receptors here all came from a man between 18 and 35 years old who received the YFV17D yellow fever vaccine.

This clonotype was detected only a few times. The chain carries TRBV6-1 and TRBJ2-1; TRBD2 matches 8 bases. The CDR3 length is 14 residues. Germline trimming cut 8 bases from V and 8 bases from J; bases unmatched to any gene: 11. Germline lookup yields CDR1 MNHNS and CDR2 SASEGT. DNA of the CDR3: TGTGCCAGCCTGATTGAACGGGGGGGCTATGAGCAGTTCTTC. This codes for CASLIERGGYEQFF.

The genes are TRBV2 and TRBJ1-4; D unresolved. The CDR3 covers 13 residues. V lost 1 base to trimming and J lost 7 bases, with 7 bases between them. Germline V gene data show CDR1 as SNHLY and CDR2 as FYNNEI. CDR3 amino acids: CASSEGPGEKLFF. DNA of the CDR3: TGTGCCAGCAGTGAAGGGCCGGGTGAAAAACTGTTTTTT.

The V gene is TRBV9, the J gene TRBJ2-7; the match to TRBD2 covers 8 bases. CDR3 length: 16 residues. Unmatched junction bases numbered 5, after V lost 0 bases and J lost 0 bases. Germline CDR1 SGDLS, CDR2 YYNGEE. The CDR3 DNA is TGTGCCAGCAGCGTAGGAGGCACTAGCGGCTCCTACGAGCAGTACTTC. Protein product: CASSVGGTSGSYEQYF.

A few counts support this clonotype. The V gene is TRBV5-4, the J gene TRBJ2-6; D not resolved. CDR1 and CDR2 (germline): SGHNT, YYREEE (reference sequence). With 2 bases removed from V and 0 bases from J, the gap between germline ends came to 15 bases. The CDR3 length is 18 residues. CDR3 in DNA: TGTGCCAGCAGCTTTTCTTCAAATATAGGCTCTGGGGCCAACGTCCTGACTTTC. Translated, it gives CASSFSSNIGSGANVLTF.

This clonotype was seen only a few times. The chain carries TRBV25-1 and TRBJ1-2, with 9 positions matching TRBD1. The CDR3 is 14 amino acids. Germline CDR1 reads MGHDK; CDR2 reads SYGVNS. The J segment lost 11 bases and the V segment lost 10 bases, leaving 17 bases of the junction unmatched. In nucleotides, the CDR3 is TGTGCCACCATCCGGAGGACAGGGGCGTTTCAGTACACCTTC. Residues: CATIRRTGAFQYTF.

CDR3 protein: CASSYSRDGANYGYTF. CDR3 nucleotide sequence: TGTGCCAGCAGTTACTCACGGGACGGAGCTAACTATGGCTACACCTTC. This chain joins TRBV6-2 or TRBV6-3 and TRBJ1-2; weak D call: TRBD1 (5 bases). The CDR3 loop spans 16 amino acids. In germline, CDR1 is MNHEY, CDR2 SVGEGT. V shed 0 bases and J shed 0 bases, with 11 bases lying between them.

The chain carries TRBV20-1 and TRBJ2-7; the D call may be TRBD1 or TRBD2 (5 bases each). Germline V gene sequence: CDR1 DFQATT, CDR2 SNEGSKA (reference sequence). Trimming took off 1 base at V and 6 bases at J, with 13 bases between the two ends. The CDR3 has 13 amino acids. The DNA of the CDR3 is TGCAGTGCTAGAGGAAATAGTGGGGGCGAGCAGTACTTC. As protein: CSARGNSGGEQYF.

This clonotype was seen more than once but under ten times. The chain employs TRBV29-1 and TRBJ2-7, with no clear D. This CDR3 contains 12 residues. Looked up from germline, CDR1 is SQVTM and CDR2 is ANQGSEA. V dropped 4 bases and J dropped 0 bases, with 7 bases sitting between them. CDR3 DNA sequence: TGCAGCGTTGTTGGGGTCTCCTACGAGCAGTACTTC. Its translation is CSVVGVSYEQYF.

This clonotype has only a few counts. The chain joins TRBV3-1 to TRBJ1-6, with 12 bases identical to TRBD1. The CDR3 is 14 amino acids. J gave up 12 bases and V 4 bases, and 4 bases lay outside the gene matches. Germline loops: CDR1 LGHDT, CDR2 YNNKEL (reference sequence). DNA of the CDR3: TGTGCCAGCAGCCCCGGGACAGGGGGCCAACCCCTCCACTTT. Translating gives CASSPGTGGQPLHF.

The table lists this clonotype with a few counts. The genes are TRBV30 and TRBJ1-6, with a tentative D call TRBD1 (5 bases). From germline, CDR1 is GTSNPN and CDR2 SVGIG (reference sequence). The CDR3 has 14 residues. V was trimmed by 3 bases and J by 8 bases, leaving 14 bases between them. CDR3 in amino acids: CAWSLTDSDSPLHF. CDR3 coding DNA: TGTGCCTGGAGCCTGACAGACTCCGATTCACCCCTCCACTTT.

The chain is built from TRBV5-1 and TRBJ1-1; 7 bases line up with TRBD1. Germline V CDR1 and CDR2: SGHRS, YFSETQ. The CDR3 is 15 amino acids. V was clipped by 0 bases and J by 3 bases; unmatched bases: 5. CDR3: CASSLGQGRHTEAFF. CDR3 nucleotides: TGCGCCAGCAGCTTGGGACAGGGAAGACACACTGAAGCTTTCTTT.

This clonotype was seen a few times. The chain combines TRBV20-1 with TRBJ1-5; unclear D gene. V lost 3 bases and J 3 bases, leaving 12 bases between the germline ends. This CDR3 region has 14 residues. Per germline, CDR1 DFQATT and CDR2 SNEGSKA (reference sequence). The DNA of the CDR3 is TGCAGTGCTAGGACAAACCCATACAATCAGCCCCAGCATTTT. Its translation is CSARTNPYNQPQHF.

This chain connects TRBV9 to TRBJ1-2; maybe TRBD1 (5 bases). CDR1 SGDLS and CDR2 YYNGEE come from the germline V gene. The CDR3 spans 15 residues. V was cut by 0 bases and J by 4 bases, with 13 bases left in between. CDR3 sequence (DNA): TGTGCCAGCAGCGTAGCGGGGGGGTCGGCCTATGGCTACACCTTC. Residues: CASSVAGGSAYGYTF.

This clonotype turned up a few times. J is TRBJ2-2 and V is TRBV4-1, with D unclear. This CDR3 region has 16 residues. From germline, CDR1 is MGHRA and CDR2 YSYEKL. Trimming removed 0 bases at V and 3 bases at J, with 11 bases between. In DNA, the CDR3 is TGCGCCAGCAGCCAAGAACTCGGGTCCTACACCGGGGAGCTGTTTTTT. It specifies CASSQELGSYTGELFF.

This clonotype was seen a handful of times. The chain couples TRBV19 to TRBJ2-5, with D possibly TRBD1 on 6 matching bases. V shed 3 bases and J shed 1 base, with 15 bases lying between them. Per the germline V gene, CDR1 is LNHDA and CDR2 is SQIVND (reference sequence). The CDR3 is 16 residues long. The CDR3 bases are TGTGCCAGTAGTATTATGCTGGGACAACTCCAAGAGACCCAGTACTTC. Translation: CASSIMLGQLQETQYF.

V and J are TRBV20-1 and TRBJ1-1; no clear D. V was pared by 0 bases and J by 0 bases, with 5 bases between. This CDR3 is 13 amino acids long. The germline CDR1 and CDR2 sequences are DFQATT and SNEGSKA (reference sequence). The chain's CDR3 is CSAREQMNTEAFF. CDR3 nucleotide sequence: TGCAGTGCTAGAGAACAGATGAACACTGAAGCTTTCTTT.

This clonotype has at least ten counts. This CDR3 is CSVGQRVADTQYF. CDR3 nucleotides: TGCAGCGTGGGACAGAGGGTGGCAGATACGCAGTATTTT. The J gene is TRBJ2-3, the V gene TRBV29-1, with TRBD1 matching over 7 bases. V lost 6 bases and J lost 4; bases outside the gene matches: 7. The CDR3 is 13 amino acids. CDR1 SQVTM and CDR2 ANQGSEA come from the germline V gene.

This clonotype was seen only a few times. The chain has TRBV12-3 or TRBV12-4 and TRBJ2-5; possible D gene TRBD2, 6 bases. CDR3 size: 15 residues. V gave up 7 bases and J gave up 1 base, with 16 bases separating them. The CDR3: CASTPDAGSQETQYF. CDR3 in DNA: TGTGCCAGCACTCCAGACGCCGGGAGCCAAGAGACCCAGTACTTC.

The table lists this clonotype with many counts. This rearrangement joins TRBV5-6 to TRBJ2-7; no firm D call. The germline CDR1 and CDR2 sequences are SGHDT and YYEEEE. The CDR3 loop spans 11 amino acids. The V gene lost 3 bases and the J gene lost 6 bases, with 7 bases spanning the gap. The CDR3 nucleotides read TGTGCCAGCAGCTCGAGTCGCGAGCAGTACGTC. Its protein product is CASSSSREQYV.

The chain is built from TRBV5-1 and TRBJ2-7; either TRBD1 or TRBD2 may supply D (6 bases each). Trimming stripped 1 base from V and 0 bases from J, with 17 bases between. CDR1 and CDR2 (germline): SGHRS, YFSETQ. The CDR3 consists of 17 residues. This CDR3 reads CASSLRDGGSSSYEQYF. The CDR3 nucleotides are TGCGCCAGCAGCTTGCGAGACGGGGGCAGCAGCTCCTACGAGCAGTACTTC.

The chain has TRBV3-1 and TRBJ1-6; D not resolved. Looked up from germline, CDR1 is LGHDT and CDR2 is YNNKEL (reference sequence). The CDR3 length is 19 residues. Between the trimmed V and J ends, which lost 3 bases and 4 bases, there was a span of 22 bases. The CDR3 sequence is CASSHRPGLSLKYNSPLHF. In nucleotides, the CDR3 is TGTGCCAGCAGCCATCGTCCTGGCTTATCCCTCAAATATAATTCACCCCTCCACTTT.

In this sample, this clonotype turned up a few times. This rearrangement joins TRBV12-3 or TRBV12-4 to TRBJ1-2, with D hard to call. This CDR3 comprises 14 residues. V gave up 4 bases and J gave up 7 bases, with 16 bases separating them. The CDR3 loop is CASSSIKGYSGYTF. DNA for the CDR3: TGTGCCAGCAGTTCAATAAAGGGTTATTCTGGCTACACCTTC.

The V and J genes are TRBV7-2 and TRBJ2-1; no clear D. With 2 bases removed from V and 2 bases from J, the gap between germline ends came to 10 bases. In germline, CDR1 is SGHTA, CDR2 FQGNSA. This CDR3 has 15 amino acids. CDR3: CASSLRGGAYNEQFF. CDR3 sequence (DNA): TGTGCCAGCAGCTTACGAGGCGGTGCCTACAATGAGCAGTTCTTC.